A single sample gave rise to the 14 T cell receptor beta chains below, sequenced in a study of blood T cell repertoires in COVID-19. Generated by immunoSEQ multiplex PCR, the TCRdb table keeps only in-frame clones and is missing some. The sample includes approximately 250,000 clones, about 88% seen only once; the top ten take 3.6%. The material sequenced was peripheral blood. These receptors all come from a man younger than 35 with active or convalescent COVID-19.

The chain carries TRBV6-1 and TRBJ1-2; D gene unclear. There are 14 residues in the CDR3. Trimming took 3 bases from V and 6 from J, leaving 14 bases between them. CDR1 is MNHNS and CDR2 is SASEGT in the germline V gene. CDR3 DNA: TGTGCCAGCAGTGATAGTCGGCAGCGCCATGGCTACACCTTC. It translates to CASSDSRQRHGYTF.

The rearrangement links TRBV9 to TRBJ1-3; 7 nucleotides agree with TRBD1. Germline trimming cut 0 bases from V and 4 bases from J; bases unmatched to any gene: 10. The CDR3 length is 17 residues. Germline loops: CDR1 SGDLS, CDR2 YYNGEE. The chain's CDR3 is CASSVGVLGGQGNTIYF. Here the CDR3 DNA reads TGTGCCAGCAGCGTAGGGGTTCTAGGGGGCCAGGGAAACACCATATATTTT.

This clone was picked up one time. The chain recombines TRBV6-6 with TRBJ1-6; 8 nucleotides align to TRBD1. The V gene end was trimmed by 6 bases and the J gene end by 0 bases; junction bases not matched to a gene: 7. Looked up from germline, CDR1 is MNHNY and CDR2 is SVGAGI (reference sequence). This CDR3 comprises 17 residues. For the CDR3, the DNA is TGTGCCAGCAGCCGACAGGGGACCCGCTCCTATAATTCACCCCTCCACTTT. Translating it yields CASSRQGTRSYNSPLHF.

The genes are TRBV7-3 and TRBJ2-1; 12 nucleotides line up with TRBD2. CDR3 size: 18 residues. CDR1 and CDR2 from the germline V gene are SGHTA and FQGTGA. The V gene end was trimmed by 5 bases and the J gene end by 5 bases; junction bases not matched to a gene: 13. The CDR3, as DNA: TGTGCCAGCAGCCCGCGGACTAGCGGGGCCACGACTAACAATGAGCAGTTCTTC. Encoded protein: CASSPRTSGATTNNEQFF.

This chain links TRBV6-6 with TRBJ2-3; a weak D match, TRBD1 (5 bases). The CDR3 is made up of 14 amino acids. Deletions cut 5 bases from V and 2 bases from J, with 11 bases between. In germline, CDR1 is MNHNY, CDR2 SVGAGI (reference sequence). DNA of the CDR3: TGTGCCAGCAGTAGCAGGGTTTACACAGATACGCAGTATTTT. It is translated as CASSSRVYTDTQYF.

The chain couples TRBV3-1 (or the pseudogene TRBV3-2) to TRBJ2-2, with D perhaps TRBD1 (6 bases). Germline V gene sequence: CDR1 LGHDT, CDR2 YNNKEL (reference sequence). Trimming shortened V by 0 bases and J by 3 bases, and 11 bases separated the two germline ends. The CDR3 length is 16 residues. The CDR3, as DNA: TGTGCCAGCAGCCAAGAGTTGGCAGGGGACACCGGGGAGCTGTTTTTT. It codes for CASSQELAGDTGELFF.

The CDR3 sequence is CASSDLGALYGYTF. CDR3 nucleotide sequence: TGTGCCAGCAGCGACCTGGGGGCTCTCTATGGCTACACCTTC. The chain is built from TRBV9 and TRBJ1-2; D perhaps matches TRBD1 (6 bases). V was trimmed by 3 bases and J by 4 bases, leaving 13 bases between them. Germline V gene lookup returns CDR1 SGDLS and CDR2 YYNGEE. This CDR3 has 14 amino acids. The complete variable domain, with remaining parts taken from reference TRBV9 and TRBJ1-2, reads DSGVTQTPKHLITATGQRVTLRCSPRSGDLSVYWYQQSLDQGLQFLIQYYNGEERAKGNILERFSAQQFPDLHSELNLSSLELGDSALYFCASSDLGALYGYTFGSGTRLTVV.

The chain has TRBV6-5 and TRBJ1-1; D call uncertain. Trimming left V 6 bases short and J 2 bases short, with 4 bases between. This CDR3 has 11 residues. Germline V lookup: CDR1 MNHEY, CDR2 SVGAGI. The chain's CDR3 is CASSSNTEAFF. CDR3 sequence (DNA): TGTGCCAGCAGCTCTAACACTGAAGCTTTCTTT.

This sequence joins TRBV30 and TRBJ2-1; 11 bases line up with TRBD2. Per germline, CDR1 GTSNPN and CDR2 SVGIG (reference sequence). The CDR3 loop spans 15 amino acids. Unmatched junction bases numbered 14, after V lost 8 bases and J lost 8 bases. DNA of the CDR3: TGTGCCGGATTTAGCGGGGGGGAACGGAGGGATGAGCAGTTCTTC. Translating it yields CAGFSGGERRDEQFF. Supplemented by reference TRBV30 and TRBJ2-1, the full variable domain reads SQTIHQWPATLVQPVGSPLSLECTVEGTSNPNLYWYRQAAGRGLQLLFYSVGIGQISSEVPQNLSASRPQDRQFILSSKKLLLSDSGFYLCAGFSGGERRDEQFFGPGTRLTVL.

This sequence joins TRBV28 and TRBJ1-3, with D possibly matching TRBD1 (6 bases). CDR1 and CDR2 (germline): MDHEN, SYDVKM. The CDR3 extends over 17 amino acids. Trimming took off 3 bases at V and 2 bases at J, with 17 bases between the two ends. CDR3 region: CASSFGGGDWTGNTIYF. DNA for the CDR3: TGTGCCAGCAGTTTTGGGGGCGGAGACTGGACTGGAAACACCATATATTTT.

The chain is built from TRBV18 and TRBJ1-5, with D possibly being TRBD1 (6 bases). V was shortened by 4 bases and J by 6 bases, with 19 bases between the two germline ends. The CDR3 loop spans 16 amino acids. CDR1 and CDR2 from the germline V gene are KGHSH and LQKENI. For the CDR3, the DNA is TGTGCCAGCTCACTCTTGGGCGGGGGGCGCGGTCAGCCCCAGCATTTT. This codes for CASSLLGGGRGQPQHF.

The chain uses TRBV7-9 and TRBJ2-7; 10 bases fit TRBD2. Trimming cost V 5 bases and J 2 bases; bases outside gene matches: 3. Germline V gene data show CDR1 as SEHNR and CDR2 as FQNEAQ (reference sequence). This CDR3 comprises 14 residues. The chain's CDR3 is CASSPGLATYEQYF. The CDR3 nucleotides read TGTGCCAGCAGCCCGGGACTAGCGACCTACGAGCAGTACTTC.

This chain joins TRBV4-1 and TRBJ1-1; D is unclear. The germline V gene encodes CDR1 MGHRA and CDR2 YSYEKL. The CDR3 runs 14 residues. V shed 0 bases and J shed 0 bases, with 5 bases lying between them. CDR3 DNA: TGCGCCAGCAGCCAAGACGCAGTGAACACTGAAGCTTTCTTT. Amino acid sequence: CASSQDAVNTEAFF.

V and J are TRBV12-3 or TRBV12-4 and TRBJ2-7; no definite D call. This CDR3 is built from 13 residues. The germline V and J ends were trimmed by 6 bases and 1 base, with 10 bases remaining between them. The CDR3 loop is CASSFGGSYEQYF. The CDR3 region has the DNA TGTGCCAGCAGCTTCGGCGGATCCTACGAGCAGTACTTC.